This T cell receptor (beta chain) was retrieved from a study of HIV-infected patients and healthy controls. Trimming cost V 5 bases and J 7 bases; bases outside gene matches: 10. Germline CDR1 reads SGHTA; CDR2 reads FQGTGA. This CDR3 is 15 amino acids long. cDNA was made from roughly 500 ng RNA using alpha and beta constant primers. Separate chain-specific third strand synthesis with multiplexing indices produced the alpha and beta libraries. Using its own MiXCR run on the 5' RACE reads, TCRdb lists one record per CDR3 protein. In the table there are roughly 4,000 distinct CDR3 sequences, 7.5% to 10% of which are singletons. This clonotype came up a few times. Antiretroviral therapy had run roughly three months, about 14 weeks, before follow-up blood collection. No cell fractionation was done, so the repertoire covers all unsorted peripheral blood T cells.

Source: blood, taken during antiretroviral therapy. V gene TRBV7-3 combines with J gene TRBJ2-2; 7 positions agree with TRBD1. The sequence came from an adult with HIV infection. CDR3 loop: CASSRDRDRGGELFF. CDR3 coding DNA: TGTGCCAGCAGCCGTGACAGGGATCGTGGCGGGGAGCTGTTTTTT.